These T cell receptor beta chains were read from a single sample in a study of blood T cell repertoires in COVID-19. Using immunoSEQ multiplex PCR, the repertoire was profiled, and TCRdb retains in-frame clones only, with some absent. The data show roughly 140,000 clones, approximately 79% seen once. Material for sequencing was PBMCs or T cells enriched from blood (not recorded which). The receptors were sampled from a man aged 45-65 years who had recovered from COVID-19. Each CDR3 is given with its conserved first and last residue. The order of the fields is J gene, D gene, V gene, clone size, CDR3 DNA, CDR3 protein. D genes are given only for firm matches. A clone size is listed for some rows: how often the clone was seen (once, few, many), or a class if it is expanded.

J: TRBJ1-2; D: NA; V: TRBV2; size: NA; DNA: TGTGCCAGCAGTGAACTGTCGGGTGGAGGCTATGGCTACACCTTC; CDR3: CASSELSGGGYGYTF
J: TRBJ2-7; D: TRBD1; V: TRBV11-2; size: NA; DNA: TGTGCCAGCAGCTTGGGGTCAATAGGACAGGGGGCTCGCTACGAGCAGTACTTC; CDR3: CASSLGSIGQGARYEQYF
J: TRBJ2-5; D: TRBD1; V: TRBV6-2/TRBV6-3; size: NA; DNA: TGTGCCAGCAGTGGACAGGGGGCGCGAAGGGAGACCCAGTACTTC; CDR3: CASSGQGARRETQYF
J: TRBJ1-1; D: NA; V: TRBV9; size: NA; DNA: TGTGCCAGCAGCGTAGGGGGGACAATTCTCTTCTTT; CDR3: CASSVGGTILFF
J: TRBJ1-3; D: NA; V: TRBV3-1/TRBV3-2; size: NA; DNA: TGTGCCAGCAGCCTAGTTCGCGGAAACACCATATATTTT; CDR3: CASSLVRGNTIYF
J: TRBJ1-2; D: TRBD1; V: TRBV29-1; size: NA; DNA: TGCAGCGTTGAGGGACAGAGAGGCTACACCTTC; CDR3: CSVEGQRGYTF
J: TRBJ2-2; D: TRBD2; V: TRBV19; size: NA; DNA: TGTGCCAGTAGTAGAAATCCGACTAGCGCGAACACCGGGGAGCTGTTTTTT; CDR3: CASSRNPTSANTGELFF
J: TRBJ2-1; D: NA; V: TRBV19; size: once; DNA: TGTGCCAGTAGACCGACTGGAAACAATGAGCAGTTCTTC; CDR3: CASRPTGNNEQFF
J: TRBJ2-1; D: TRBD2; V: TRBV3-1/TRBV3-2; size: NA; DNA: TGTGCCAGCAGTCCCGGGACTAGCGGAGCCTACAATGAGCAGTTCTTC; CDR3: CASSPGTSGAYNEQFF
J: TRBJ1-5; D: TRBD1; V: TRBV19; size: NA; DNA: TGTGCCAGTAGTAGGGGGGAAGGACAGGACTCGTTTTGGCCCCAGCATTTT; CDR3: CASSRGEGQDSFWPQHF
J: TRBJ2-1; D: TRBD2; V: TRBV7-8; size: NA; DNA: TGTGCCAGCAGCCGTTCCGGGACTAGCGGGGTCTACAATGAGCAGTTCTTC; CDR3: CASSRSGTSGVYNEQFF
J: TRBJ1-6; D: NA; V: TRBV6-5; size: NA; DNA: TGTGCCAGCAGTAGGCAGGGATCACCCCTCCACTTT; CDR3: CASSRQGSPLHF
J: TRBJ1-2; D: NA; V: TRBV7-8; size: NA; DNA: TGTGCCAGCAGCTTAGTGGGGACACACGCTAACTATGGCTACACCTTC; CDR3: CASSLVGTHANYGYTF
J: TRBJ2-6; D: TRBD1; V: TRBV18; size: NA; DNA: TGTGCCAGCTCACCGGGGACAGGGGTTCTTAGTTCTGGGGCCAACGTCCTGACTTTC; CDR3: CASSPGTGVLSSGANVLTF
J: TRBJ1-4; D: NA; V: TRBV20-1; size: NA; DNA: TGCAGTGCCTGGAACAGCGAAAAACTGTTTTTT; CDR3: CSAWNSEKLFF
J: TRBJ2-7; D: NA; V: TRBV28; size: NA; DNA: TGTGCCAGCAGTTTCCGTCAGGGGCGGGACGAGCAGTACTTC; CDR3: CASSFRQGRDEQYF
J: TRBJ2-5; D: NA; V: TRBV7-9; size: NA; DNA: TGTGCCAGCAGCTTAGTGATCGGGAGCCGAGAGACCCAGTACTTC; CDR3: CASSLVIGSRETQYF
J: TRBJ1-5; D: NA; V: TRBV2; size: NA; DNA: TGTGCCAGCAGTGGACAGACGGGCCAGCCCCAGCATTTT; CDR3: CASSGQTGQPQHF